The rows below give T cell receptor beta chains drawn from one sample of a study of tumor-infiltrating lymphocytes in primary liver carcinoma. Each CDR3 protein is one row after TCRdb ran MiXCR on the multiplex PCR reads. The sample records about 120,000 distinct CDR3 sequences, around 70% being singletons. Input material: tumor-adjacent normal liver tissue. The receptors shown here come from an older woman with primary liver carcinoma and hepatitis B virus infection. Both conserved end residues are part of each CDR3. The D gene is left open where the match is weak. Expanded clones get a size class; other rows say once, few or many, or leave the size out.

V gene	D gene	J gene	clone size	CDR3 DNA	CDR3 protein
TRBV6-5	TRBD1	TRBJ2-1	.	TGTGCCAGCAGTTGCGCAGGACAGGGGGTGCGGAATGAGCAGTTCTTC	CASSCAGQGVRNEQFF
TRBV12-3/TRBV12-4	.	TRBJ1-5	.	TGTGCCAGCAGTTTAACAAGGGGTCGCAATCAGCCCCAGCATTTT	CASSLTRGRNQPQHF
TRBV4-1	.	TRBJ1-5	.	TGCGCCAGCAGCCAAGACGACAAGGGCGGTCAGCCCCAGCATTTT	CASSQDDKGGQPQHF
TRBV30	TRBD2	TRBJ2-4	.	TGTGCCTGGAGTGTTCCACAGGGACTAGCGGGCACCCTAGCCAAAGACATTCAGTACTTC	CAWSVPQGLAGTLAKDIQYF
TRBV28	.	TRBJ2-6	.	TGTGCCAGCAACACATGGAGAGGGGCCAACGTCCTGACTTTC	CASNTWRGANVLTF
TRBV4-1	.	TRBJ2-6	many	TGCGCCAGCAGCCAAGATTTCCGGGCAGGAGGGGCCAACGTCCTGACTTTC	CASSQDFRAGGANVLTF
TRBV12-3/TRBV12-4	.	TRBJ2-1	.	TGTGCCAGTAGTAAAGTTGTGTGGGAGAGCGACAATGAGCAGTTCTTC	CASSKVVWESDNEQFF
TRBV10-3	.	TRBJ2-1	.	TGTGTCATCAGTCATGGGGGGCATGAGCAGTTCTTC	CVISHGGHEQFF
TRBV11-3	TRBD2	TRBJ2-1	.	TGTGCCCGCAGCTTAGGAATTAGCGGGAAGCTTGATCAGTTCTTC	CARSLGISGKLDQFF
TRBV6-1	TRBD2	TRBJ2-5	.	TGTACCAGCAGGGTGGGACTAGCGGAGAGCGAGACCCAGTACTTC	CTSRVGLAESETQYF
TRBV11-1	.	TRBJ2-2	.	TGTGCCAGCAGCTATACAGGACCTCTCTCCGGGGAGCTGTTTTTT	CASSYTGPLSGELFF
TRBV12-3/TRBV12-4	.	TRBJ1-2	.	TGTGCCAGCAGTTTTGGCTGGGCGGGGGCGAGATGTTGCTACACCTTC	CASSFGWAGARCCYTF
TRBV7-2	.	TRBJ1-5	.	TGTGCCAACAGCTTACGTAGGGGGGCTCAGCAGCCCCAGCATTTT	CANSLRRGAQQPQHF